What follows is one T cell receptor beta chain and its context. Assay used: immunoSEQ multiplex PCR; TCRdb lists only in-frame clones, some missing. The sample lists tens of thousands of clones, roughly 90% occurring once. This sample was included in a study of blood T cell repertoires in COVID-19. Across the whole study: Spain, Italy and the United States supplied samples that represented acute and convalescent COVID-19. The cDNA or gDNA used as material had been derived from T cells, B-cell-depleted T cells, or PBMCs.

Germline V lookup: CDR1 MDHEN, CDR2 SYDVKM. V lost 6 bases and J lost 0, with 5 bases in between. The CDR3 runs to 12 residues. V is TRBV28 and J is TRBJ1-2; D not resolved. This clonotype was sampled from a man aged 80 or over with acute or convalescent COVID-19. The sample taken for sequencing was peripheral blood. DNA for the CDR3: TGTGCCAGCAGAGACACTAACTATGGCTACACCTTC. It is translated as CASRDTNYGYTF.